This note documents a single TCR beta chain sequence. Its antigen is not identified. The data stem from a study of beta chain features in type 1 diabetes. About the study: Across the samples, roughly 98,000,000 sorted cells were examined in total. Notes on the study in general: Relative to healthy donors, patients appeared to have naive, central memory and Treg TCRB repertoires that were more similar. The study found moderately but significantly shorter TCRB CDR3s in all four CD4+ subsets of Type 1 diabetes patients.

Expressed TCRB transcripts were sequenced because the isolated RNA had all been reverse transcribed beforehand. TCRdb keeps only in-frame clones here, not all; method: immunoSEQ multiplex PCR. Of 680,000 or so clones in the sample, around 15% were seen once. This TCR derives from a man between 18 and 29 years old with type 1 diabetes. Specimen: naive CD4+ T cells from blood.

This chain's CDR3 is CAISGTGNEKLFF. The CDR3 DNA is TGTGCCATCTCCGGGACAGGGAATGAAAAACTGTTTTTT. The chain employs TRBV10-3 and TRBJ1-4; 9 bases fit TRBD1. CDR1 ENHRY and CDR2 SYGVKD come from the germline V gene. The trim removed 8 bases at V and 5 bases at J, leaving 3 bases unmatched. The CDR3 has 13 amino acids.